This TCR beta chain is from a study of T cells in Graves' hyperthyroidism and ophthalmopathy. The CDR3 loop spans 15 amino acids. The germline V gene encodes CDR1 SGHVS and CDR2 FNYEAQ. V was pared by 1 base and J by 0 bases, with 8 bases between. Those with hyperthyroidism were 18 to 65 years old, newly diagnosed, and ill for under 2 months. The source material, RNA transcripts, was used to amplify TCR beta CDR3 regions. When the TCR CDR3 underwent first-round RT-PCR, the HTBI primer set was used. TCRdb ran MiXCR on the multiplex PCR reads and lists one entry per CDR3 protein. Here the sample spans hundreds of thousands of distinct CDR3 sequences, about 19% being singletons. A few counts support this clonotype. Its specificity is unknown. Study-wide results and limits: In validation, the model predicted ophthalmopathy. These predictions came a median about 6.8 months before onset. Blood shared most expanded thyroid clonotypes above 0.001.

The receptor was isolated from a woman aged 50 to 60 with Graves' hyperthyroidism that later progressed to Graves' ophthalmopathy. Sequencing was performed on blood. The J gene is TRBJ2-3, the V gene TRBV7-6, with a tentative D call TRBD2 (6 bases). This chain's CDR3 is CASSLERESTDTQYF. DNA of the CDR3: TGTGCCAGCAGCTTAGAACGGGAGAGCACAGATACGCAGTATTTT.